The 28 T cell receptor beta chains listed next were all sequenced from one sample in a study of identifying expanded T cells in peripheral blood. TCRdb's table, derived via immunoSEQ multiplex PCR, lists solely in-frame clones and lacks some. This table holds some 97,000 clones, about 87% found once. The sequencing input was blood. Receptors originate from a person aged 18-69 years in good health.

The rearrangement links TRBV4-1 to TRBJ1-2; D perhaps matches TRBD1 (5 bases). The CDR3 has 14 residues. V dropped 5 bases and J dropped 2 bases, with 12 bases sitting between them. The germline gives CDR1 MGHRA, CDR2 YSYEKL. The CDR3 loop is CASSEAPGNYGYTF. The CDR3 nucleotides read TGCGCCAGCAGCGAAGCCCCAGGGAACTATGGCTACACCTTC.

V gene TRBV2 combines with J gene TRBJ2-1, with 13 nucleotides matching TRBD2. V was clipped by 8 bases and J by 2 bases; unmatched bases: 9. In germline, CDR1 is SNHLY, CDR2 FYNNEI. The length of the CDR3 is 17 residues. DNA for the CDR3: TGTGCCAGCCTTGGGACTAGCGGGAAGCCCCCCTACAATGAGCAGTTCTTC. Translated, it gives CASLGTSGKPPYNEQFF.

The V gene is TRBV19, the J gene TRBJ2-1; D possibly corresponds to TRBD1 (6 bases). The CDR3 contains 15 residues. Trimming left V 4 bases short and J 0 bases short, with 10 bases between. Germline V gene sequence: CDR1 LNHDA, CDR2 SQIVND (reference sequence). CDR3 in amino acids: CASSTTGSSYNEQFF. CDR3 in DNA: TGTGCCAGTAGTACTACAGGGAGCTCCTACAATGAGCAGTTCTTC.

The chain is built from TRBV15 and TRBJ1-2; 7 bases are shared with TRBD1. The CDR3 is 16 amino acids. Unmatched junction bases numbered 4, after V lost 0 bases and J lost 0 bases. The V gene's germline CDR1 is LNHNV and CDR2 YYDKDF (reference sequence). The CDR3, as DNA: TGTGCCACCAGCAGAGATCGGGGACAGTCTAACTATGGCTACACCTTC. Its protein is CATSRDRGQSNYGYTF.

The CDR3 bases are TGCGCCAGCAAGGGGGGACAGGTCCGGGGAGATACGCAGTATTTT. Translated, it gives CASKGGQVRGDTQYF. V and J are TRBV5-1 and TRBJ2-3, with TRBD1 identical over 8 bases. The CDR3 has 15 amino acids. With V trimmed by 6 bases and J by 5 bases, 11 bases remained unmatched. Germline values: CDR1 SGHRS, CDR2 YFSETQ.

This clone was found once. The V and J genes are TRBV30 and TRBJ2-7; TRBD2 matches at 9 bases. The CDR3 sequence is 12 residues long. Unmatched junction bases numbered 2, after V lost 8 bases and J lost 0 bases. Germline-derived CDR1 and CDR2 are GTSNPN and SVGIG (reference sequence). Here the CDR3 DNA reads TGTGCCAGTAGCGGGAGCTCCTACGAGCAGTACTTC. Translated: CASSGSSYEQYF.

This clone occurred once. The chain joins TRBV5-1 to TRBJ1-3, with a weak D call TRBD1 (6 bases). V was trimmed by 3 bases and J by 3 bases, leaving 13 bases between them. Per the germline V gene, CDR1 is SGHRS and CDR2 is YFSETQ. The CDR3 sequence is 15 residues long. Written as DNA, the CDR3 is TGCGCCAGCAGCTCGCCGGAACAGGGTGGAAACACCATATATTTT. As protein: CASSSPEQGGNTIYF.

This clone was observed a single time. V is TRBV30 and J is TRBJ1-3; D not certain. The V gene's germline CDR1 is GTSNPN and CDR2 SVGIG (reference sequence). The CDR3 sequence is 13 residues long. V dropped 1 base and J dropped 4 bases, with 8 bases sitting between them. DNA of the CDR3: TGTGCCTGGAGTGAGACTCACGGAAACACCATATATTTT. Protein product: CAWSETHGNTIYF. Together with reference TRBV30 and TRBJ1-3, the CDR3 gives the full variable domain: SQTIHQWPATLVQPVGSPLSLECTVEGTSNPNLYWYRQAAGRGLQLLFYSVGIGQISSEVPQNLSASRPQDRQFILSSKKLLLSDSGFYLCAWSETHGNTIYFGEGSWLTVV.

The chain employs TRBV19 and TRBJ2-7, with 13 bases matching TRBD2. CDR1 is LNHDA and CDR2 is SQIVND in the germline V gene (reference sequence). With 6 bases clipped from V and 4 bases from J, the junction kept 9 bases outside the gene matches. The CDR3 is 16 residues long. The CDR3 DNA reads as TGTGCCAGTAGCAAGGCCGGGACTAGCGGGGTTTACGAGCAGTACTTC. It translates to CASSKAGTSGVYEQYF.

The chain has TRBV6-6 and TRBJ1-2, with a tentative D call TRBD1 (6 bases). Deletions cut 6 bases from V and 4 bases from J, with 15 bases between. Per the germline V gene, CDR1 is MNHNY and CDR2 is SVGAGI (reference sequence). CDR3 length: 14 residues. The DNA for the CDR3 is TGTGCCAGCAGCCACAAGACAGGCCTCTATGGCTACACCTTC. Amino acids: CASSHKTGLYGYTF.

The V and J genes are TRBV12-5 and TRBJ2-7; no reliable D call. V lost 4 bases, J lost 6 bases, and 10 bases lay in between. Per germline, CDR1 LGHNT and CDR2 FRNRAP. There are 12 residues in the CDR3. The DNA for the CDR3 is TGTGCTAGTGGTTCCCGGTCCGGCGAGCAGTACTTC. Translation: CASGSRSGEQYF.

This clone is medium-sized (0.01 to 0.1%). The J gene is TRBJ2-5, the V gene TRBV19; 8 bases match TRBD1. The germline V gene has CDR1 LNHDA and CDR2 SQIVND (reference sequence). The J segment lost 0 bases and the V segment lost 1 base, leaving 1 base of the junction unmatched. The CDR3 sequence is 15 residues long. The CDR3 bases are TGTGCCAGTAGTATAGGGACAGGGTACCAAGAGACCCAGTACTTC. It translates to CASSIGTGYQETQYF.

The chain recombines TRBV6-1 with TRBJ2-1; 7 bases map to TRBD1. Germline V lookup: CDR1 MNHNS, CDR2 SASEGT. Losses at the gene ends were 4 bases for V and 5 bases for J; bases not matched to a gene: 2. The CDR3 covers 13 residues. In nucleotides, the CDR3 is TGTGCCAGCAGTGGACAGGGCAACAATGAGCAGTTCTTC. Translating it yields CASSGQGNNEQFF.

This clone was observed a few times. The chain is built from TRBV4-1 and TRBJ1-1; tentative D call: TRBD1 (5 bases). The CDR3 has 14 amino acids. Trimming took 3 bases from V and 4 from J, leaving 12 bases between them. Germline CDR1 reads MGHRA; CDR2 reads YSYEKL. This CDR3 is CASSHGRVGTEAFF. The CDR3 DNA reads as TGCGCCAGCAGCCACGGCAGGGTTGGCACTGAAGCTTTCTTT.

This chain uses TRBV7-2 with TRBJ1-2; 10 bases agree with TRBD1. V trimming: 6 bases; J trimming: 4 bases; junction bases outside the gene matches: 8. Germline CDR1 and CDR2: SGHTA and FQGNSA. The CDR3 sequence is 15 residues long. The CDR3, as DNA: TGTGCCAGCAGGAGTCGCGGGACAGGGGTCTATGGCTACACCTTC. Protein product: CASRSRGTGVYGYTF.

The CDR3 spells CASSVRGRGGQDTQYF. For the CDR3, the DNA is TGTGCCAGCAGTGTGCGAGGGCGGGGGGGCCAGGATACGCAGTATTTT. This sequence joins TRBV6-1 and TRBJ2-3; TRBD2 matches 9 bases. The CDR3 totals 16 residues. Per the germline V gene, CDR1 is MNHNS and CDR2 is SASEGT. The ends lost 4 bases at V and 6 bases at J; junction bases unmatched: 11.

The V call is TRBV11-2, the J call TRBJ2-5; 10 bases line up with TRBD2. Trimming cost V 3 bases and J 4 bases; bases outside gene matches: 5. The CDR3 is 15 residues long. Germline V CDR1 and CDR2: SGHAT, FQNNGV. The CDR3 DNA reads as TGTGCCAGCAGCTTTTCTAGCGGGGGTGTAGAGACCCAGTACTTC. It yields the protein CASSFSSGGVETQYF.

The rearrangement joins TRBV11-2 to TRBJ1-4; perhaps TRBD1 as D (5 bases). This CDR3 has 13 residues. The germline gives CDR1 SGHAT, CDR2 FQNNGV. Trimming removed 8 bases from V and 5 bases from J, with 12 bases in between. The CDR3 region has the DNA TGTGCCAGCCAAGGGGATCTGAATGAAAAACTGTTTTTT. Translating it yields CASQGDLNEKLFF.

The V gene is TRBV15, the J gene TRBJ2-3; 10 positions agree with TRBD1. V lost 7 bases to trimming and J lost 1 base; unmatched junction nucleotides: 5. The CDR3 contains 15 residues. Looked up from germline, CDR1 is LNHNV and CDR2 is YYDKDF (reference sequence). The CDR3 coding sequence is TGTGCCACCACCCAAGGACAGGGGGGCACAGATACGCAGTATTTT. Protein product: CATTQGQGGTDTQYF.

The chain uses TRBV29-1 and TRBJ2-5, with 7 bases fitting TRBD2. V shed 3 bases, J shed 0 bases, and the junction held 10 bases outside the gene matches. CDR1 and CDR2 (germline): SQVTM, ANQGSEA. The CDR3 is 16 amino acids. As DNA, the CDR3 is TGCAGCGTTGATCCCCTAGCGGCCCGGTACCAAGAGACCCAGTACTTC. This encodes CSVDPLAARYQETQYF. Using reference TRBV29-1 and TRBJ2-5 for the parts outside the CDR3, the full variable domain is SAVISQKPSRDICQRGTSLTIQCQVDSQVTMMFWYRQQPGQSLTLIATANQGSEATYESGFVIDKFPISRPNLTFSTLTVSNMSPEDSSIYLCSVDPLAARYQETQYFGPGTRLLVL.

The chain uses TRBV18 and TRBJ2-1; no clear D. This CDR3 comprises 14 residues. CDR1 and CDR2 (germline): KGHSH, LQKENI. The V end was cut by 0 bases, the J end by 8 bases, with 11 bases between. The CDR3 coding sequence is TGTGCCAGCTCACCACCGTCCGGTTGGGATGAGCAGTTCTTC. It specifies CASSPPSGWDEQFF.

The chain uses TRBV5-1 and TRBJ1-1; 8 bases fit TRBD1. This CDR3 has 17 residues. The germline V gene encodes CDR1 SGHRS and CDR2 YFSETQ. J was trimmed by 1 base and V by 0 bases; bases with no gene match: 8. CDR3 DNA: TGCGCCAGCAGCTTGGGTGGACAGGGTTCTTGGAACACTGAAGCTTTCTTT. This gives the protein CASSLGGQGSWNTEAFF.

V usage is TRBV5-1 and J usage is TRBJ1-5; no firm D call. The CDR3 totals 14 residues. Per the germline V gene, CDR1 is SGHRS and CDR2 is YFSETQ. Trimming shortened V by 4 bases and J by 2 bases, and 10 bases separated the two germline ends. CDR3 bases: TGCGCCAGCAGCCCCCGGGGAGGCAATCAGCCCCAGCATTTT. This codes for CASSPRGGNQPQHF.

This chain joins TRBV27 and TRBJ2-5, with 11 bases identical to TRBD1. The CDR3 covers 14 residues. Germline CDR1 reads MNHEY; CDR2 reads SMNVEV (reference sequence). V shed 4 bases, J shed 5 bases, and the junction held 3 bases outside the gene matches. The CDR3 sequence is CASSYGQGAETQYF. Written as DNA, the CDR3 is TGTGCCAGCAGTTACGGACAGGGGGCGGAGACCCAGTACTTC.

The chain combines TRBV28 with TRBJ2-7, with D perhaps TRBD1 or TRBD2 (7 bases each). CDR3 length: 18 amino acids. Germline assignment: CDR1 MDHEN and CDR2 SYDVKM. V lost 5 bases, J lost 1 base, and 24 bases lay in between. In nucleotides, the CDR3 is TGTGCCAGCAGTCCCGAGGGGGGGACAGTTATCTTTTCCTACGAGCAGTACTTC. This codes for CASSPEGGTVIFSYEQYF.

The V and J genes are TRBV5-1 and TRBJ2-7; D gene ambiguous. Per the germline V gene, CDR1 is SGHRS and CDR2 is YFSETQ. The CDR3 spans 12 residues. Trimming removed 0 bases from V and 5 bases from J, with 6 bases in between. This CDR3 is CASSLDHDEQYF. The CDR3 nucleotides are TGCGCCAGCAGCTTGGATCATGACGAGCAGTACTTC.

The chain combines TRBV15 with TRBJ2-6, with D hard to call. The CDR3 length is 13 residues. Between the trimmed V and J ends, which lost 6 bases and 4 bases, there was a span of 7 bases. Germline V lookup: CDR1 LNHNV, CDR2 YYDKDF (reference sequence). CDR3 sequence: CATRGYGANVLTF. The CDR3 coding sequence is TGTGCCACCAGAGGGTACGGGGCCAACGTCCTGACTTTC.

The rearrangement uses TRBV11-2 and TRBJ2-3; the D is unclear. The CDR3 contains 15 residues. From germline, CDR1 is SGHAT and CDR2 FQNNGV. The V end was cut by 3 bases, the J end by 0 bases, with 10 bases between. CDR3: CASSFLISSTDTQYF. CDR3 nucleotides: TGTGCCAGCAGCTTCTTGATATCTAGCACAGATACGCAGTATTTT.